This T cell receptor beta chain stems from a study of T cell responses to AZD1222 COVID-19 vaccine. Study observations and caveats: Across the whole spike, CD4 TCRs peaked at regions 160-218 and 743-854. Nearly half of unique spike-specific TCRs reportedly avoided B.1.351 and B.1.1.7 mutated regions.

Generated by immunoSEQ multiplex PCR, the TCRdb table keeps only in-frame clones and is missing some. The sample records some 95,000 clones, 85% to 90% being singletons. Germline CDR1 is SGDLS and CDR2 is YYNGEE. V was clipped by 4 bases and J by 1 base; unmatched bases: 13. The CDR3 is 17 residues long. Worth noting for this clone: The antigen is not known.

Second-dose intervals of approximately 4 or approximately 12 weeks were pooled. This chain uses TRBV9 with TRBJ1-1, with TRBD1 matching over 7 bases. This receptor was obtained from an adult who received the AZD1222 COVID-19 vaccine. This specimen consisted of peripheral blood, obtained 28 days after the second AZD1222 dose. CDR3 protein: CASSHQNSGQKNTEAFF. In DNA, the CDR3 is TGTGCCAGCAGCCATCAGAATTCGGGACAGAAGAACACTGAAGCTTTCTTT. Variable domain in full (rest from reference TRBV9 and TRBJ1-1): DSGVTQTPKHLITATGQRVTLRCSPRSGDLSVYWYQQSLDQGLQFLIQYYNGEERAKGNILERFSAQQFPDLHSELNLSSLELGDSALYFCASSHQNSGQKNTEAFFGQGTRLTVV.